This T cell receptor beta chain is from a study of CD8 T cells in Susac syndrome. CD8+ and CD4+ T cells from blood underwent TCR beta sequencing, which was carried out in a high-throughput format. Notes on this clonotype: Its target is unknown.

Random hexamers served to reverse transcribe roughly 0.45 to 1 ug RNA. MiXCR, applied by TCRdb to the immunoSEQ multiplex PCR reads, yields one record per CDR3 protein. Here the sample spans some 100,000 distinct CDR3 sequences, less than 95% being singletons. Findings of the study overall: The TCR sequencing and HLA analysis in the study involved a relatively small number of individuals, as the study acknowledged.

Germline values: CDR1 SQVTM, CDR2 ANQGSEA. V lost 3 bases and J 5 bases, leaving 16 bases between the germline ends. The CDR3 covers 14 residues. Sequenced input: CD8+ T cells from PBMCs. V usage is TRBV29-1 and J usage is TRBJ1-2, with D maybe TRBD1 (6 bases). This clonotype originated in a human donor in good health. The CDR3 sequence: CSVEPDSYLYGYTF. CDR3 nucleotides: TGCAGCGTTGAGCCGGACAGCTACCTATATGGCTACACCTTC. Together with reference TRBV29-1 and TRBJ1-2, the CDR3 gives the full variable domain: SAVISQKPSRDICQRGTSLTIQCQVDSQVTMMFWYRQQPGQSLTLIATANQGSEATYESGFVIDKFPISRPNLTFSTLTVSNMSPEDSSIYLCSVEPDSYLYGYTFGSGTRLTVV.